This T cell receptor (beta chain) originates from a study of blood T cells in healthy people across ages. Trimming left V 0 bases short and J 4 bases short, with 8 bases between. Germline V gene lookup returns CDR1 LGHNA and CDR2 YSLEER. The CDR3 is 14 residues long. It was with a sample-barcoded 5' primer and a J-beta primer mix that a second PCR of about 7 to 12 cycles was run. CDR3-containing paired-end reads numbering at least 2.5 million came from each sample. TCRdb re-derived calls from the 5' RACE reads in MiXCR, one entry per CDR3 protein. The sample has 800,000 to 1,000,000 distinct CDR3 sequences, roughly 43% seen once. This clonotype was observed a single time.

The specimen was blood. The TCR sequence derives from a man younger than 45 in good health. The chain couples TRBV4-3 to TRBJ2-3; D gene uncertain. The CDR3 protein is CASSQDQVADTQYF. DNA for the CDR3: TGCGCCAGCAGCCAAGATCAAGTCGCAGATACGCAGTATTTT.